The rows below give T cell receptor beta chains drawn from one sample of a study of T cell responses to AZD1222 COVID-19 vaccine. Assay: immunoSEQ multiplex PCR; the TCRdb copy retains only in-frame clones and omits some. The sample shows under 150,000 clones, approximately 94% of them seen only once. The input for sequencing was peripheral blood, taken on day 0 of AZD1222 vaccination. All receptors come from an adult in good health. The CDR3 runs from the conserved cysteine through the conserved F or W. A D gene is named only where the DNA matches it firmly. Some rows have no size entry. The others give once, few or many, or a class for an expanded clone.

size,V,D,J,DNA,CDR3
.,TRBV3-1/TRBV3-2,.,TRBJ1-2,TGTGCCAGCAGCCATGCCAACTATGGCTACACCTTC,CASSHANYGYTF
once,TRBV12-5,.,TRBJ1-2,TGTGCTAGTGGTTCGCGGGTCGACAATTCATTCTATGGCTACACCTTC,CASGSRVDNSFYGYTF
.,TRBV4-3,TRBD2,TRBJ2-3,TGCGCCAGCAGCCAAGACGGCGTTGGACTAGCGGGAGATACGCAGTATTTT,CASSQDGVGLAGDTQYF
.,TRBV23-1,.,TRBJ2-5,TGCGCCAGCAGCCGTTGGGACCTACTGAAAGAGACCCAGTACTTC,CASSRWDLLKETQYF
.,TRBV7-2,TRBD2,TRBJ2-3,TGTGCCAGCAGCTCCAGACTAGCGGGGGGGACAGATACGCAGTATTTT,CASSSRLAGGTDTQYF
.,TRBV6-1,.,TRBJ1-3,TGTGCCAGCAGTGAAAGTCATACCTCTGGAAACACCATATATTTT,CASSESHTSGNTIYF
.,TRBV7-2,.,TRBJ1-5,TGTGCCAGCAGCTTAGCAGGAGGACCCCCGGGGATTGGGCCCCAGCATTTT,CASSLAGGPPGIGPQHF
.,TRBV6-2/TRBV6-3,.,TRBJ2-2,TGTGCCAGCAGTTACTCGACCCAAGGGGAGCTGTTTTTT,CASSYSTQGELFF
.,TRBV6-2/TRBV6-3,.,TRBJ2-7,TGTGCCAGCAGTTACTCTAGCATAAACGAGCAGTACTTC,CASSYSSINEQYF
.,TRBV6-2/TRBV6-3,.,TRBJ1-1,TGTGCCAGCAGTCGAACAGCAGTCACTGAAGCTTTCTTT,CASSRTAVTEAFF
.,TRBV14,.,TRBJ2-7,TGTGCCAGCAGCTTATACTACGAGCAGTACTTC,CASSLYYEQYF
.,TRBV5-1,.,TRBJ1-1,TGCGCCAGCAGTGTGGCCAAGGCGCTGAACACTGAAGCTTTCTTT,CASSVAKALNTEAFF
.,TRBV10-3,.,TRBJ1-6,TGTGCCATCAGTGAGGGGGGGGGCGGCAATAATTCACCCCTCCACTTT,CAISEGGGGNNSPLHF
.,TRBV18,.,TRBJ2-5,TGTGCCAGCACCAAGCGGGACCAAGAGACCCAGTACTTC,CASTKRDQETQYF
.,TRBV18,.,TRBJ2-5,TGTGCCAGCTCACCCGGGACCCAGGAGACCCAGTACTTC,CASSPGTQETQYF
once,TRBV5-4,TRBD2,TRBJ2-5,TGTGCCAGCAGCTTACTAGCGGGGTTTCAAGAGACCCAGTACTTC,CASSLLAGFQETQYF
once,TRBV7-9,.,TRBJ2-2,TGTGCCAGCAGGCCCACGGGCGGGGAGCTGTTTTTT,CASRPTGGELFF
once,TRBV7-9,.,TRBJ2-2,TGTGCCAGCAGCTTATTGGGGGTTGCCGGGGAGCTGTTTTTT,CASSLLGVAGELFF
.,TRBV7-2,.,TRBJ1-1,TGTGCCAGCAGCTCCTCCCACGGGGGCTACACTGAAGCTTTCTTT,CASSSSHGGYTEAFF
.,TRBV9,.,TRBJ2-1,TGTGCCAGCAGCCCAGGGGCGCAGTACAATGAGCAGTTCTTC,CASSPGAQYNEQFF
.,TRBV7-2,TRBD1,TRBJ1-2,TGTGCCAGCAGCCCGGACAGGGGGCGAACTAACTATGGCTACACCTTC,CASSPDRGRTNYGYTF
.,TRBV6-5,.,TRBJ1-5,TGTGCCACCGCCGAGGTTACCAATCAGCCCCAGCATTTT,CATAEVTNQPQHF
.,TRBV10-3,.,TRBJ2-7,TGTGCCATCAGTGCGAACGAGGGAGAGCAGTACTTC,CAISANEGEQYF
.,TRBV4-2,.,TRBJ2-2,TGTGCCAGCAGCCAAGCCTCCGGGACAATGACCGGGGAGCTGTTTTTT,CASSQASGTMTGELFF
.,TRBV15,.,TRBJ1-5,TGTGCCACCAGCAGAGAGAGCCAAAATCAGCCCCAGCATTTT,CATSRESQNQPQHF
.,TRBV18,TRBD2,TRBJ2-1,TGTGCCAGCTCACGCGGGGGACTAGCGGGAGTCTCCAATGAGCAGTTCTTC,CASSRGGLAGVSNEQFF
.,TRBV29-1,.,TRBJ1-3,TGCAGCGCCTTCACAGGGAATACGGGAAACACCATATATTTT,CSAFTGNTGNTIYF
.,TRBV7-2,TRBD1,TRBJ2-3,TGTGCCAGCAGCCGTGTCCCGGGGACAGGCGGCCGCACAGATACGCAGTATTTT,CASSRVPGTGGRTDTQYF